Included here is one T cell receptor beta chain sequence, with context. Its antigen is unidentified. The CDR3 totals 13 residues. Germline V lookup: CDR1 LNHNV, CDR2 YYDKDF (reference sequence). V was clipped by 1 base and J by 2 bases, with 4 bases between them. This specimen belongs to a study of CD8+CD57+ T cells in acquired aplastic anemia. Study-level information: Roughly 11 million reads, on average, were obtained for CD4+ cells from healthy donors. Study-level points and caveats: Patients had approximately 30 CD8+ CDR3 sequences in common with controls (the shared set).

The template for TCR beta VDJ and CDR3 sequence profiling was genomic DNA. TCRdb redid the calling of the reads with MiXCR, one entry per CDR3 protein. The data hold about 190,000 distinct CDR3 sequences, with less than 70% observed a single time. The chain uses TRBV15 and TRBJ2-3; D is uncertain. The receptor comes from a human donor in good health, serving as a control. Material: sorted CD4+, CD8+, or CD8+CD57+ T cells (not recorded which) from PBMCs. In nucleotides, the CDR3 is TGTGCCACCAGCAGAGGGACCACAGATACGCAGTATTTT. This translates into CATSRGTTDTQYF.